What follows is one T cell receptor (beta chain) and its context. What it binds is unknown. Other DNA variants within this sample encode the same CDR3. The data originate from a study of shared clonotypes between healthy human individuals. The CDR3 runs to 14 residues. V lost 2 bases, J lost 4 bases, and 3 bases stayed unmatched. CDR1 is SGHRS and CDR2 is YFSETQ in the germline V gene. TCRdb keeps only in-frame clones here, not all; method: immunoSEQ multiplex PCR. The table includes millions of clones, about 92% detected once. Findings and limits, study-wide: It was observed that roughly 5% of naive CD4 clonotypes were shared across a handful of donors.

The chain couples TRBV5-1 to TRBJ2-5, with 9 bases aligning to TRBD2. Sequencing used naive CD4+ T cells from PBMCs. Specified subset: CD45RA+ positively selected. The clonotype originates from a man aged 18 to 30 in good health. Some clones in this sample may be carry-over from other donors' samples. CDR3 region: CASSFLAGTETQYF. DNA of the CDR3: TGCGCCAGCAGCTTTCTAGCGGGAACAGAGACCCAGTACTTC. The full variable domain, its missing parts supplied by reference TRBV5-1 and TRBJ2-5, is KAGVTQTPRYLIKTRGQQVTLSCSPISGHRSVSWYQQTPGQGLQFLFEYFSETQRNKGNFPGRFSGRQFSNSRSEMNVSTLELGDSALYLCASSFLAGTETQYFGPGTRLLVL.